The 7 T cell receptor beta chains presented below share a single source sample, sequenced in a study of cytomegalovirus exposure and HLA in healthy donors. Profiling relied on immunoSEQ multiplex PCR, and the TCRdb table lists in-frame clones only, not all of them. Of roughly 130,000 clones in the sample, more than 80% were seen once. Sequencing was carried out using PBMCs. These receptor sequences come from a woman aged 25 to 39 in good health and CMV-seropositive.

This clone was observed once. V usage is TRBV5-1 and J usage is TRBJ1-1; 10 bases fit TRBD1. The CDR3 loop spans 14 amino acids. Germline V gives CDR1 SGHRS, CDR2 YFSETQ. Trimming at V came to 7 bases and at J to 1 base, leaving 4 bases not matched to a gene. The chain's CDR3 is CASRQGAPNTEAFF. In DNA form, the CDR3 reads TGCGCCAGCCGACAGGGGGCCCCGAACACTGAAGCTTTCTTT.

The V call is TRBV28, the J call TRBJ1-5, with 8 nucleotides matching TRBD1. This CDR3 contains 14 residues. The V gene end was trimmed by 6 bases and the J gene end by 4 bases; junction bases not matched to a gene: 5. Per germline, CDR1 MDHEN and CDR2 SYDVKM. CDR3 sequence: CASSSGTGNQPQHF. CDR3 DNA: TGTGCCAGCAGCTCAGGGACAGGTAATCAGCCCCAGCATTTT.

V is TRBV19 and J is TRBJ2-7; D might be TRBD1 (5 bases). The CDR3 covers 11 residues. The V end lost 4 bases, the J end lost 5 bases, and 6 bases lay between the germline ends. CDR1 and CDR2 from the germline V gene are LNHDA and SQIVND (reference sequence). The CDR3 loop is CASSTGNEQYF. For the CDR3, the DNA is TGTGCCAGTAGTACAGGGAACGAGCAGTACTTC.

This clone was counted once. The same CDR3 can be traced to other DNA sequences in this sample. This rearrangement joins TRBV29-1 to TRBJ1-2; no firm D call. V was trimmed by 7 bases and J by 4 bases, leaving 7 bases between them. Germline-derived CDR1 and CDR2 are SQVTM and ANQGSEA. The CDR3 has 10 residues. CDR3 nucleotides: TGCAGCGCTTACTTCTATGGCTACACCTTC. This translates into CSAYFYGYTF.

This chain uses TRBV15 with TRBJ2-5; 8 nucleotides line up with TRBD2. Germline lookup yields CDR1 LNHNV and CDR2 YYDKDF (reference sequence). Losses at the gene ends were 1 base for V and 1 base for J; bases not matched to a gene: 11. The CDR3 covers 18 residues. The CDR3 protein is CATSRGTLKRGLQETQYF. DNA for the CDR3: TGTGCCACCAGCAGAGGAACCCTTAAGCGGGGGCTCCAAGAGACCCAGTACTTC.

V is TRBV9 and J is TRBJ1-3; TRBD1 aligns across 7 bases. V dropped 2 bases and J dropped 0; count of bases not matched to a gene: 8. This CDR3 spans 17 amino acids. Germline-derived CDR1 and CDR2 are SGDLS and YYNGEE. The CDR3 spells CASSVQGTANSGNTIYF. The CDR3 nucleotides are TGTGCCAGCAGCGTTCAGGGGACAGCGAACTCTGGAAACACCATATATTTT.

The V and J genes are TRBV14 and TRBJ1-2; 7 bases map to TRBD1. The CDR3 is 15 amino acids. Germline assignment: CDR1 SGHDN and CDR2 FVKESK. The ends lost 4 bases at V and 7 bases at J; junction bases unmatched: 12. The DNA of the CDR3 is TGTGCCAGCAGCCTGACAGGGTTCGAACTCCGTGGCTACACCTTC. It is translated as CASSLTGFELRGYTF. The full variable domain, with the rest looked up from reference TRBV14 and TRBJ1-2, is EAGVTQFPSHSVIEKGQTVTLRCDPISGHDNLYWYRRVMGKEIKFLLHFVKESKQDESGMPNNRFLAERTGGTYSTLKVQPAELEDSGVYFCASSLTGFELRGYTFGSGTRLTVV.